The sequence of this T cell receptor (beta chain) was determined in a study of immune cell composition in non-small cell lung cancer. Whole-study findings and limits: Top 10 clone scores and clonality were higher in squamous than adenocarcinoma.

Trimming left V 1 base short and J 6 bases short, with 11 bases between. The CDR3 is made up of 14 amino acids. The germline V gene encodes CDR1 SNHLY and CDR2 FYNNEI. Clones were sequenced by immunoSEQ multiplex PCR, and TCRdb holds only the in-frame ones, with some missing. The data show 6,400 or so clones, about 77% seen once. To note about this clone: The antigen remains unidentified.

Frozen unsorted single-cell suspensions supplied the genomic DNA. The TCR comes from a human donor with non-small cell lung cancer. The genes are TRBV2 and TRBJ2-3, with a weak D call TRBD1 (6 bases). Sample: lung tumor tissue. For the CDR3, the DNA is TGTGCCAGCAGTGAAGACAGGGCAACGGATACGCAGTATTTT. It encodes CASSEDRATDTQYF.